Shown below are 20 T cell receptor beta chains from a single sample sequenced in a study of blood T cell repertoires in COVID-19 (TCRdb year 2020). The protocol used for the library was the immunoSEQ multiplex PCR assay. Imported from immuneACCESS, the table was reduced by TCRdb to in-frame sequences with V and J called. These copies leave out some clones; in studies compared against another copy, an unresolved V gene accounts for under half, and the cause of the remainder is not known. Within this sample are 120,000 or so clones, with roughly 80% of them counted one time only. Of the sample, about 2% is held by the ten largest clones. The sequenced sample was peripheral blood. All receptors come from a man aged 70-80 years with acute or convalescent COVID-19.

This rearrangement joins TRBV27 to TRBJ2-7, with D hard to call. The V end lost 5 bases, the J end lost 7 bases, and 15 bases lay between the germline ends. The V gene's germline CDR1 is MNHEY and CDR2 SMNVEV (reference sequence). This CDR3 has 13 residues. The CDR3 spells CASSLRPGREQYF. DNA of the CDR3: TGTGCCAGCAGTCTGCGGCCGGGTAGGGAGCAGTACTTC.

The chain combines TRBV9 with TRBJ2-2; 8 bases agree with TRBD1. Looked up from germline, CDR1 is SGDLS and CDR2 is YYNGEE. V was pared by 3 bases and J by 3 bases, with 16 bases of the junction left unmatched. This CDR3 region has 19 residues. CDR3 bases: TGTGCCAGCAGCGGCCGGTCGGACAGGGTAACAGTACACACCGGGGAGCTGTTTTTT. This encodes CASSGRSDRVTVHTGELFF.

The chain links TRBV11-3 to TRBJ1-1; no clear D gene. CDR3 size: 15 residues. The V gene's germline CDR1 is SGHNT and CDR2 YENEEA. The ends were cut back, 1 base at V and 4 bases at J, with 13 bases in the middle. This chain's CDR3 is CASSLGAFGSTEAFF. In DNA form, the CDR3 reads TGTGCCAGCAGCTTAGGCGCATTCGGGAGCACTGAAGCTTTCTTT.

CDR3 sequence reads: CAISPGTKETQYF. DNA for the CDR3: TGTGCCATCTCCCCGGGGACTAAAGAGACCCAGTACTTC. V gene TRBV10-3 combines with J gene TRBJ2-5, with 7 bases that match TRBD2. CDR3 size: 13 residues. Germline CDR1 and CDR2: ENHRY and SYGVKD. Unmatched junction bases numbered 6, after V lost 8 bases and J lost 3 bases.

The J gene is TRBJ1-1, the V gene TRBV5-1; D is perhaps TRBD1 (5 bases). CDR1 and CDR2 from the germline V gene are SGHRS and YFSETQ. V lost 4 bases, J lost 5 bases, and 18 bases lay in between. The CDR3 covers 15 residues. The CDR3 DNA reads as TGCGCCAGCAGCCGGGACTTGAGCGTTTCGACTGAAGCTTTCTTT. It encodes CASSRDLSVSTEAFF.

This clone was observed a handful of times. The chain carries TRBV6-5 and TRBJ2-6; D ambiguous. The CDR3 covers 15 residues. The V end lost 6 bases, the J end lost 1 base, and 10 bases lay between the germline ends. Germline V gene sequence: CDR1 MNHEY, CDR2 SVGAGI. Written as DNA, the CDR3 is TGTGCCAGCAGACAGTCAGGTTCTGGGGCCAACGTCCTGACTTTC. Amino acid sequence: CASRQSGSGANVLTF.

The chain uses TRBV7-2 and TRBJ1-5, with 8 bases matching TRBD1. V lost 2 bases to trimming and J lost 7 bases; unmatched junction nucleotides: 7. Germline V gene sequence: CDR1 SGHTA, CDR2 FQGNSA. The CDR3 is 15 amino acids. The CDR3 spells CASSLRQGAGQPQHF. The CDR3 DNA follows: TGTGCCAGCAGCTTAAGGCAGGGGGCAGGGCAGCCCCAGCATTTT.

The chain has TRBV24-1 and TRBJ2-1, with 8 bases fitting TRBD1. Germline V gives CDR1 KGHDR, CDR2 SFDVKD. This CDR3 comprises 13 residues. V trimming: 4 bases; J trimming: 14 bases; junction bases outside the gene matches: 9. Here the CDR3 reads CATSEGEQGGEFF. CDR3 nucleotides: TGTGCCACCAGTGAGGGAGAACAGGGGGGAGAGTTCTTC.

V gene TRBV9 combines with J gene TRBJ1-6; TRBD1 matches at 7 bases. Germline CDR1 reads SGDLS; CDR2 reads YYNGEE. Trimming at V came to 3 bases and at J to 5 bases, leaving 2 bases not matched to a gene. The CDR3 runs to 14 residues. DNA for the CDR3: TGTGCCAGCAGCGCGGACAGGAATAATTCACCCCTCCACTTT. It specifies CASSADRNNSPLHF.

This chain links TRBV12-3 or TRBV12-4 with TRBJ2-2, with no clear D. V was clipped by 4 bases and J by 6 bases, with 9 bases between them. The CDR3 contains 13 residues. CDR3 sequence (DNA): TGTGCCAGCAGTTCCGGGTGGGCCGGGGAGCTGTTTTTT. Translating gives CASSSGWAGELFF.

The chain carries TRBV27 and TRBJ1-4, with D uncertain. The germline V gene has CDR1 MNHEY and CDR2 SMNVEV (reference sequence). The CDR3 has 14 amino acids. Trimming shortened V by 7 bases and J by 4 bases, and 13 bases separated the two germline ends. CDR3 nucleotide sequence: TGTGCCAGCACCCCGTCATTCGGTAATGAAAAACTGTTTTTT. Its protein product is CASTPSFGNEKLFF.

V gene TRBV6-6 combines with J gene TRBJ1-4, with 7 bases lining up with TRBD1. The CDR3 is 17 amino acids. Looked up from germline, CDR1 is MNHNY and CDR2 is SVGAGI (reference sequence). Losses at the gene ends were 5 bases for V and 3 bases for J; bases not matched to a gene: 12. CDR3 region: CASSRPTGSVSNEKLFF. CDR3 sequence (DNA): TGTGCCAGCAGTCGGCCGACAGGGTCGGTTTCTAATGAAAAACTGTTTTTT.

The V call is TRBV3-1 (or the pseudogene TRBV3-2), the J call TRBJ2-7; the D is unclear. V lost 0 bases and J lost 7, with 7 bases in between. The CDR3 consists of 12 residues. CDR1 is LGHDT and CDR2 is YNNKEL in the germline V gene (reference sequence). This CDR3 reads CASSQEGREQYF. The CDR3 nucleotides read TGTGCCAGCAGCCAAGAGGGCAGAGAGCAGTACTTC.

This clone was counted a few times. This chain uses TRBV30 with TRBJ1-1; D gene uncertain. This CDR3 comprises 13 residues. Germline V lookup: CDR1 GTSNPN, CDR2 SVGIG (reference sequence). V lost 0 bases and J 4 bases, leaving 9 bases between the germline ends. CDR3 sequence (DNA): TGTGCCTGGAGTGTACTCGGGAGCACTGAAGCTTTCTTT. It yields the protein CAWSVLGSTEAFF.

This clone was observed a few times. This rearrangement joins TRBV15 to TRBJ1-4; 7 bases are a match to TRBD1. The CDR3 contains 14 residues. V gave up 1 base and J gave up 8 bases; unmatched junction bases: 4. Germline CDR1 is LNHNV and CDR2 is YYDKDF (reference sequence). CDR3 DNA: TGTGCCACCAGCAGAGGGCCGGGACAGGAAAAACTGTTTTTT. The encoded protein is CATSRGPGQEKLFF.

This chain uses TRBV10-3 with TRBJ1-4, with D perhaps TRBD1 (5 bases). Per the germline V gene, CDR1 is ENHRY and CDR2 is SYGVKD. Trimming stripped 0 bases from V and 4 bases from J, with 6 bases between. This CDR3 has 14 amino acids. The CDR3 loop is CAISESGLNEKLFF. The CDR3 DNA reads as TGTGCCATCAGTGAGTCGGGACTTAATGAAAAACTGTTTTTT.

The chain uses TRBV6-5 and TRBJ1-2; the match to TRBD1 covers 8 bases. Germline loops: CDR1 MNHEY, CDR2 SVGAGI. V was clipped by 7 bases and J by 4 bases; unmatched bases: 8. This CDR3 is 14 amino acids long. The CDR3 reads CASTRRQGSYGYTF. CDR3 DNA sequence: TGTGCCAGCACCCGTCGACAGGGGAGCTATGGCTACACCTTC.

This chain uses TRBV4-2 with TRBJ2-4; 10 bases are shared with TRBD2. This CDR3 region has 15 residues. The germline V gene has CDR1 LGHNA and CDR2 YNFKEQ. V lost 1 base to trimming and J lost 4 bases; unmatched junction nucleotides: 1. The CDR3 reads CASSQGTSGKNIQYF. CDR3 sequence (DNA): TGTGCCAGCAGCCAAGGGACTAGCGGAAAAAACATTCAGTACTTC.

The chain employs TRBV5-1 and TRBJ2-1; D gene uncertain. Trimming took off 4 bases at V and 5 bases at J, with 10 bases between the two ends. The CDR3 loop spans 13 amino acids. The V gene's germline CDR1 is SGHRS and CDR2 YFSETQ. CDR3 sequence reads: CASSDRVHNEQFF. Here the CDR3 DNA reads TGCGCCAGCAGCGACCGGGTTCACAATGAGCAGTTCTTC.

The chain is built from TRBV6-1 and TRBJ1-2; the D is unclear. The germline V and J ends were trimmed by 2 bases and 6 bases, with 16 bases remaining between them. This CDR3 is 15 amino acids long. Germline loops: CDR1 MNHNS, CDR2 SASEGT. The CDR3 nucleotides are TGTGCCAGCAGTGAAAGGTCGTCGGGGAAGGATGGCTACACCTTC. Translation gives CASSERSSGKDGYTF.